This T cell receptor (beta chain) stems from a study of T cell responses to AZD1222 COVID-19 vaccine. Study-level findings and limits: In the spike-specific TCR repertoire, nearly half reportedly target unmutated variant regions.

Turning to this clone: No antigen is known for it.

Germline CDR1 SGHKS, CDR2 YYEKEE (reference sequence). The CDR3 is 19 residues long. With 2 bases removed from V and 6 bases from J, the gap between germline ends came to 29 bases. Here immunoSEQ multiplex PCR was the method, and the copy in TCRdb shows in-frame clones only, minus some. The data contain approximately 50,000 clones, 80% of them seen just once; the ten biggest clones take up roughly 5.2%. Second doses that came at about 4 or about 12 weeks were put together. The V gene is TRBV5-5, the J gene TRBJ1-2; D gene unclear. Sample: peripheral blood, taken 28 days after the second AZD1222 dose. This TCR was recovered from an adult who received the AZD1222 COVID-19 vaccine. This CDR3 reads CASSFLRIGSAGGIDGYTF. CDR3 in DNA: TGTGCCAGCAGCTTTCTTCGAATCGGATCGGCAGGAGGAATCGATGGCTACACCTTC.